The 30 T cell receptor beta chains presented below share a single source sample, sequenced in a study of OX40 agonist ivuxolimab in advanced cancers. Generated by immunoSEQ multiplex PCR, the TCRdb table keeps only in-frame clones and is missing some. Among 20,000 to 30,000 clones listed, about 86% were seen once. Sequences were derived from CD4+ or CD8+ T cells sorted from blood, sampled in a trial of the OX40 agonist ivuxolimab. Receptors originate from an adult with an advanced solid tumor such as melanoma, head and neck, liver or kidney cancer.

The genes are TRBV2 and TRBJ2-7, with D perhaps given as TRBD1 or TRBD2 (6 bases each). The CDR3 loop spans 16 amino acids. The V and J ends lost 3 bases and 1 base respectively, with 16 bases between them. Looked up from germline, CDR1 is SNHLY and CDR2 is FYNNEI. The CDR3 sequence: CASSEFRGAGSYEQYF. DNA of the CDR3: TGTGCCAGCAGTGAGTTCAGGGGTGCGGGGTCCTACGAGCAGTACTTC.

This clone appeared a few times. The genes are TRBV5-1 and TRBJ2-7; D might be TRBD2 (6 bases). Germline-derived CDR1 and CDR2 are SGHRS and YFSETQ. This CDR3 is 15 amino acids long. The germline V and J ends were trimmed by 0 bases and 4 bases, with 14 bases remaining between them. The CDR3 is CASSLDGGTQYEQYF. As DNA, the CDR3 is TGCGCCAGCAGCTTGGACGGCGGGACCCAGTACGAGCAGTACTTC.

The J gene is TRBJ1-5, the V gene TRBV5-8; D is ambiguous. V lost 1 base to trimming and J lost 7 bases, with 12 bases between them. CDR1 SGHTS and CDR2 YDEGEE come from the germline V gene. The CDR3 length is 14 residues. In nucleotides, the CDR3 is TGTGCCAGCAGCTTGCGTGGCGACGGCCAGCCCCAGCATTTT. As protein: CASSLRGDGQPQHF. The variable domain in full, completed from reference TRBV5-8 and TRBJ1-5, reads EAGVTQSPTHLIKTRGQQATLRCSPISGHTSVYWYQQALGLGLQFLLWYDEGEERNRGNFPPRFSGRQFPNYSSELNVNALELEDSALYLCASSLRGDGQPQHFGDGTRLSIL.

The chain is built from TRBV27 and TRBJ2-1; TRBD1 or TRBD2 may be the D gene (7 bases each). CDR3 size: 16 residues. Trimming took 3 bases from V and 6 from J, leaving 18 bases between them. The germline gives CDR1 MNHEY, CDR2 SMNVEV (reference sequence). CDR3 loop: CASSFRGQREINEQFF. In DNA form, the CDR3 reads TGTGCCAGCAGTTTCCGGGGACAGCGGGAAATCAATGAGCAGTTCTTC.

The chain carries TRBV6-1 and TRBJ2-2, with no clear D. Germline CDR1 is MNHNS and CDR2 is SASEGT. The V end lost 3 bases, the J end lost 0 bases, and 8 bases lay between the germline ends. This CDR3 is built from 15 residues. For the CDR3, the DNA is TGTGCCAGCAGTGAGAACGCTCCGAACACCGGGGAGCTGTTTTTT. It is translated as CASSENAPNTGELFF.

The chain has TRBV5-1 and TRBJ1-1; D is unclear. The CDR3 runs 13 residues. V lost 4 bases, J lost 1 base, and 8 bases lay in between. Germline V gene lookup returns CDR1 SGHRS and CDR2 YFSETQ. The CDR3 sequence is CASSLGPNTEAFF. The CDR3 DNA is TGCGCCAGCAGCCTCGGACCGAACACTGAAGCTTTCTTT.

The V and J genes are TRBV4-1 and TRBJ2-1; 8 bases match TRBD1. V was pared by 5 bases and J by 9 bases, with 9 bases of the junction left unmatched. This CDR3 region has 14 residues. Germline lookup yields CDR1 MGHRA and CDR2 YSYEKL. CDR3 DNA: TGCGCCAGCAGCTCCACAGGGGGTGTAAGTGAGCAGTTCTTC. Its translation: CASSSTGGVSEQFF.

The V gene is TRBV11-3, the J gene TRBJ2-1; D possibly corresponds to TRBD1 (6 bases). Germline V gives CDR1 SGHNT, CDR2 YENEEA. This CDR3 contains 16 residues. Trimming cost V 1 base and J 2 bases, with 12 bases left between them. In DNA form, the CDR3 reads TGTGCCAGCAGCTTAGGTCGGGACACAACCTACAATGAGCAGTTCTTC. It yields the protein CASSLGRDTTYNEQFF.

The chain links TRBV10-3 to TRBJ2-7; no definite D call. Trimming removed 4 bases at V and 0 bases at J, with 7 bases between. Looked up from germline, CDR1 is ENHRY and CDR2 is SYGVKD. This CDR3 has 13 amino acids. The DNA of the CDR3 is TGTGCCATCAGTGCTCCGAGCTCCTACGAGCAGTACTTC. Translation gives CAISAPSSYEQYF.

This chain connects TRBV28 to TRBJ2-5; 8 bases match TRBD2. J was trimmed by 3 bases and V by 8 bases; bases with no gene match: 5. Germline assignment: CDR1 MDHEN and CDR2 SYDVKM. The CDR3 runs to 13 residues. CDR3 in amino acids: CASGLAGEETQYF. Here the CDR3 DNA reads TGTGCCAGCGGACTAGCCGGGGAAGAGACCCAGTACTTC.

V gene TRBV30 combines with J gene TRBJ2-7, with D tentatively TRBD1 (5 bases). In germline, CDR1 is GTSNPN, CDR2 SVGIG (reference sequence). The CDR3 totals 11 residues. Trimming took off 8 bases at V and 2 bases at J, with 10 bases between the two ends. The CDR3 nucleotides read TGTGCCGTCGACAGTACCTACGAGCAGTACTTC. It translates to CAVDSTYEQYF.

DNA for the CDR3: TGTGCCAGCGTGGTCTTCCCGAGGGATACGCAGTATTTT. Its protein product is CASVVFPRDTQYF. The chain uses TRBV2 and TRBJ2-3, with unresolved D. V lost 8 bases and J lost 6, with 15 bases in between. Germline CDR1 is SNHLY and CDR2 is FYNNEI. CDR3 length: 13 residues.

V usage is TRBV13 and J usage is TRBJ1-1, with D possibly TRBD1 on 5 matching bases. CDR1 PRHDT and CDR2 FYEKMQ come from the germline V gene (reference sequence). CDR3 length: 14 amino acids. Trimming took off 0 bases at V and 4 bases at J, with 9 bases between the two ends. The CDR3 is CASSLGRVGTEAFF. For the CDR3, the DNA is TGTGCCAGCAGCTTAGGCAGGGTGGGCACTGAAGCTTTCTTT.

The V and J genes are TRBV5-1 and TRBJ1-1, with a weak D call TRBD1 (6 bases). The ends were cut back, 2 bases at V and 1 base at J, with 9 bases in the middle. The CDR3 is 14 residues long. CDR1 is SGHRS, CDR2 YFSETQ, per germline. The CDR3 coding sequence is TGCGCCAGCAGCTTCCAGGGGCCGAACACTGAAGCTTTCTTT. This gives the protein CASSFQGPNTEAFF.

Only one count was recorded for this clone. The V gene is TRBV4-1, the J gene TRBJ1-1; no clear D gene. The CDR3 length is 14 residues. Germline-derived CDR1 and CDR2 are MGHRA and YSYEKL. V gave up 4 bases and J gave up 2 bases, with 11 bases separating them. The CDR3 reads CASSRRGTNTEAFF. CDR3 in DNA: TGCGCCAGCAGCCGTAGAGGAACCAACACTGAAGCTTTCTTT.

The J gene is TRBJ2-3, the V gene TRBV11-2; 7 bases are shared with TRBD1. This CDR3 has 15 amino acids. Trimming removed 2 bases from V and 3 bases from J; junction bases left unmatched: 5. Germline loops: CDR1 SGHAT, CDR2 FQNNGV. CDR3 DNA sequence: TGTGCCAGCAGCTTACGGGCAGGGGGTACAGATACGCAGTATTTT. Amino acid sequence: CASSLRAGGTDTQYF. Full variable domain (outside the CDR3, taken from reference TRBV11-2 and TRBJ2-3): EAGVAQSPRYKIIEKRQSVAFWCNPISGHATLYWYQQILGQGPKLLIQFQNNGVVDDSQLPKDRFSAERLKGVDSTLKIQPAKLEDSAVYLCASSLRAGGTDTQYFGPGTRLTVL.

The rearrangement joins TRBV28 to TRBJ2-5; 7 bases are shared with TRBD2. CDR3 size: 16 residues. Germline trimming cut 6 bases from V and 6 bases from J; bases unmatched to any gene: 16. CDR1 is MDHEN, CDR2 SYDVKM, per germline. DNA for the CDR3: TGTGCCAGCAGCCTTTCCGGGACTATCCCCCCTAAGACCCAGTACTTC. It encodes CASSLSGTIPPKTQYF.

The rearrangement links TRBV4-2 to TRBJ1-2; no clear D. Trimming removed 0 bases from V and 4 bases from J, with 15 bases in between. This CDR3 spans 16 amino acids. Germline-derived CDR1 and CDR2 are LGHNA and YNFKEQ. CDR3 DNA sequence: TGTGCCAGCAGCCAAGAGAGTCTGGTCAGAACCTATGGCTACACCTTC. Its protein product is CASSQESLVRTYGYTF.

The V and J genes are TRBV7-9 and TRBJ2-7; maybe TRBD2 (5 bases). V was pared by 1 base and J by 4 bases, with 8 bases between. Germline V gene sequence: CDR1 SEHNR, CDR2 FQNEAQ (reference sequence). The CDR3 is made up of 13 amino acids. The CDR3 DNA reads TGTGCCAGCAGCTTAGGGACGGGGTACGAGCAGTACTTC. It translates to CASSLGTGYEQYF. Variable domain in full (rest from reference TRBV7-9 and TRBJ2-7): DTGVSQNPRHKITKRGQNVTFRCDPISEHNRLYWYRQTLGQGPEFLTYFQNEAQLEKSRLLSDRFSAERPKGSFSTLEIQRTEQGDSAMYLCASSLGTGYEQYFGPGTRLTVT.

V is TRBV4-1 and J is TRBJ1-5; no definite D call. The V end lost 3 bases, the J end lost 1 base, and 10 bases lay between the germline ends. The CDR3 runs 15 residues. The germline CDR1 and CDR2 sequences are MGHRA and YSYEKL. CDR3 nucleotides: TGCGCCAGCAGCCAGGCCCCCCAAAGCAATCAGCCCCAGCATTTT. Translating gives CASSQAPQSNQPQHF.

The V and J genes are TRBV27 and TRBJ2-7, with TRBD1 identical over 8 bases. J was trimmed by 0 bases and V by 5 bases; bases with no gene match: 6. Germline-derived CDR1 and CDR2 are MNHEY and SMNVEV (reference sequence). This CDR3 is 15 amino acids long. The CDR3 region is CASSPNRGSSYEQYF. The CDR3 coding sequence is TGTGCCAGCAGTCCAAACAGGGGGAGCTCCTACGAGCAGTACTTC.

The chain uses TRBV11-2 and TRBJ2-7; tentatively, D is TRBD2 (6 bases). Per the germline V gene, CDR1 is SGHAT and CDR2 is FQNNGV. The CDR3 totals 14 residues. Trimming took 3 bases from V and 5 from J, leaving 14 bases between them. CDR3 sequence (DNA): TGTGCCAGCAGCTTGTCCGGGAGCGTCAACGAGCAGTACTTC. Amino acid sequence: CASSLSGSVNEQYF.

The chain uses TRBV9 and TRBJ2-7; 8 positions match TRBD2. V dropped 4 bases and J dropped 5; count of bases not matched to a gene: 2. The length of the CDR3 is 12 residues. Germline V lookup: CDR1 SGDLS, CDR2 YYNGEE. CDR3 sequence reads: CASSPGGDEQYF. In DNA form, the CDR3 reads TGTGCCAGCAGCCCGGGGGGGGACGAGCAGTACTTC.

The gene calls are TRBV28 and TRBJ2-5; 11 bases are a match to TRBD2. CDR1 is MDHEN and CDR2 is SYDVKM in the germline V gene. The CDR3 extends over 14 amino acids. V dropped 8 bases and J dropped 4; count of bases not matched to a gene: 6. The CDR3 reads CASFPGTSGETQYF. The CDR3 DNA follows: TGTGCCAGCTTTCCGGGGACTAGCGGAGAGACCCAGTACTTC.

This chain uses TRBV5-6 with TRBJ2-5; 13 bases match TRBD2. The CDR3 consists of 16 residues. V gave up 3 bases and J gave up 4 bases; unmatched junction bases: 6. Germline CDR1 reads SGHDT; CDR2 reads YYEEEE. The CDR3 sequence is CASSSGLAGALETQYF. DNA for the CDR3: TGTGCCAGCAGCTCCGGACTAGCGGGGGCCCTAGAGACCCAGTACTTC.

The chain is built from TRBV9 and TRBJ2-5; possibly TRBD2 for D (5 bases). The J call is uncertain, as TRBJ2-7 better fits the DNA end. This CDR3 is 14 amino acids long. In germline, CDR1 is SGDLS, CDR2 YYNGEE. The CDR3 is CASSVVASGYEQYF. CDR3 nucleotide sequence: TGTGCCAGCAGCGTAGTAGCGTCGGGCTACGAGCAGTACTTC.

This chain joins TRBV5-6 and TRBJ2-1; D unclear. With 7 bases removed from V and 3 bases from J, the gap between germline ends came to 11 bases. This CDR3 region has 13 residues. CDR1 is SGHDT and CDR2 is YYEEEE in the germline V gene. DNA for the CDR3: TGTGCCAGCGGGTTGGCAGACTACAATGAGCAGTTCTTC. As protein: CASGLADYNEQFF.

This chain joins TRBV5-6 and TRBJ1-2; 9 bases align to TRBD1. The V and J ends lost 4 bases and 2 bases, in that order; junction bases with no gene match: 3. Germline V gene sequence: CDR1 SGHDT, CDR2 YYEEEE. CDR3 length equals 14 residues. The CDR3 loop is CASSPGTGNYGYTF. The CDR3 DNA is TGTGCCAGCAGCCCCGGGACAGGGAACTATGGCTACACCTTC.

The chain joins TRBV9 to TRBJ2-7, with 8 bases identical to TRBD2. The V gene end was trimmed by 4 bases and the J gene end by 3 bases; junction bases not matched to a gene: 6. CDR3 length: 14 residues. CDR1 is SGDLS and CDR2 is YYNGEE in the germline V gene. This chain's CDR3 is CASSPGGSSYEQYF. CDR3 DNA: TGTGCCAGCAGCCCGGGGGGGAGTAGCTACGAGCAGTACTTC.

This chain joins TRBV4-1 and TRBJ2-7; D is uncertain. Trimming shortened V by 1 base and J by 3 bases, and 10 bases separated the two germline ends. Germline values: CDR1 MGHRA, CDR2 YSYEKL. The CDR3 contains 14 residues. The CDR3 loop is CASSQVPTHYEQYF. CDR3 nucleotide sequence: TGCGCCAGCAGCCAAGTTCCTACCCACTACGAGCAGTACTTC.